This is a list of T cell receptor beta chains from one sample in a study of shared clonotypes between healthy human individuals. Assay used: immunoSEQ multiplex PCR; TCRdb lists only in-frame clones, some missing. In the table there are hundreds of thousands of clones, 70% to 80% of which are singletons. The sample consisted of PBMCs. The receptors here all came from a woman in her 40s in good health. Some clones in this sample may be carry-over from other donors' samples. Each CDR3 is given without its conserved first and last residue. A D gene is named only where the DNA matches it firmly.

v_gene	d_gene	j_gene	CDR3aa
TRBV7-2	.	TRBJ2-2	ASSQRQGNTGELF
TRBV5-5	.	TRBJ2-1	ASSLFGDPYNEQF
TRBV7-9	.	TRBJ1-1	ASSSPRNKLNTEAF
TRBV4-3	TRBD1	TRBJ1-2	ASSHGTGSVGGGYT
TRBV27	.	TRBJ2-5	ASSLSGRQETQY
TRBV7-2	TRBD2	TRBJ2-1	ASSRTAGGLGEQF
TRBV15	TRBD2	TRBJ2-1	ATPGGVGSYNEQF
TRBV7-2	TRBD1	TRBJ1-4	ASSRDRGDEKLF
TRBV29-1	.	TRBJ2-1	SVTELGPESYNEQF
TRBV30	TRBD2	TRBJ2-7	AWSLLAGGPSNEQY
TRBV7-2	TRBD2	TRBJ2-1	ASSLDRLAGVTDEQF
TRBV28	.	TRBJ1-2	ASSGQSFGGYT
TRBV4-2	TRBD1	TRBJ1-1	ASSQHIRQGGTEAF
TRBV5-1	.	TRBJ2-7	ASSNVAFPPYEQY
TRBV4-2	TRBD2	TRBJ2-2	ASSPSGTTNTGELF
TRBV9	.	TRBJ2-1	ASSADSSYNEQF
TRBV6-5	.	TRBJ1-2	ASSGGGGRGYT
TRBV5-1	TRBD2	TRBJ2-3	ASSLGGPGGPTDTQY
TRBV10-1	TRBD2	TRBJ2-1	ASSVLAEPAEQF
TRBV6-6	TRBD1	TRBJ1-1	ASSSIDRGLTEAF
TRBV6-1	TRBD2	TRBJ2-5	ASSEEGLAWETQY
TRBV4-1	.	TRBJ2-3	ASSQDRRGGNTQY
TRBV19	.	TRBJ2-1	ASSIGAGTEQF
TRBV29-1	TRBD1	TRBJ1-3	SVEGVQGRAGNTIY
TRBV20-1	.	TRBJ2-7	SARSSYEQY
TRBV15	.	TRBJ2-3	ATSRDRRRSVADTQY
TRBV5-1	.	TRBJ2-1	ASSMNEGSYNEQF
TRBV6-1	.	TRBJ2-5	ASSAPRGLVETQY
TRBV15	.	TRBJ2-5	ATSRTPGELETQY
TRBV6-1	TRBD2	TRBJ2-7	ASSEALAGSYEQY
TRBV27	TRBD2	TRBJ2-7	ASSLGGRGSYEQY
TRBV15	TRBD1	TRBJ2-2	ATGRDRGRTGELF
TRBV19	.	TRBJ2-7	ASSIDPTTHPYEQY
TRBV23-1	.	TRBJ1-2	ASSQYPDQLGREDGYT
TRBV6-5	TRBD1	TRBJ1-1	ASSYTGDTEAF
TRBV15	.	TRBJ1-5	ATSRDGHTNNQPQH
TRBV5-1	TRBD2	TRBJ2-3	ARRLGANFERETGTDTQY
TRBV23-1	TRBD2	TRBJ2-7	ASSQWTSGSSYEQY
TRBV29-1	TRBD1	TRBJ2-1	SVDQTGGVGYNEQF
TRBV27	.	TRBJ1-4	ASTSLRFTNEKLF
TRBV19	.	TRBJ2-3	ASSIRPVTDTQY
TRBV10-1	TRBD2	TRBJ2-3	ASSESRLAGMLDTQY
TRBV18	.	TRBJ2-7	ASSGAGEIQY
TRBV7-3	TRBD1	TRBJ1-3	ASSYGGGFGNTIY
TRBV2	.	TRBJ2-5	ASSDRSETQY
TRBV19	.	TRBJ1-2	ATSAGNYGYT
TRBV9	TRBD2	TRBJ2-1	ASSALAGDYNEQF
TRBV10-1	.	TRBJ2-7	ASSDERQGTYEQY
TRBV27	.	TRBJ2-7	ASSLSAGLPAYEQY